The rows below give T cell receptor beta chains drawn from one sample of a study of CD8+ T cells in alopecia areata. Profiling relied on immunoSEQ multiplex PCR, and the TCRdb table lists in-frame clones only, not all of them. The sample holds 50,000 to 65,000 clones, around 46% seen once. Specimen: CD8+ T cells sorted from blood, collected at roughly week 38, from a patient treated with tofacitinib. The source is a human donor with alopecia areata. Each CDR3 is given with its conserved first and last residue. Fields, in order: D gene, V gene, clone size, J gene, CDR3 DNA, CDR3 protein. The D gene is left open where the match is weak. Size values are once, few and many counts, or a class for expanded clones, and some rows have none.

NA	TRBV9	NA	TRBJ2-7	TGTGCCAGCAGCGTACATTGGGGAGGAAACGAGCAGTACTTC	CASSVHWGGNEQYF
TRBD1	TRBV29-1	NA	TRBJ2-3	TGCAGCGTCTGGGCCAGGGGGACGCAGTATTTT	CSVWARGTQYF
NA	TRBV10-2	NA	TRBJ1-1	TGCGCCAGCAGTGAGTCGACTGAAGCTTTCTTT	CASSESTEAFF
NA	TRBV13	NA	TRBJ2-5	TGTGCCAGCAGGGGCGGGGCACAAGAGACCCAGTACTTC	CASRGGAQETQYF
TRBD2	TRBV5-1	NA	TRBJ2-4	TGCGCCAGCAGCCAAGGACTAGCGGGAGAAGCCAAAAACATTCAGTACTTC	CASSQGLAGEAKNIQYF
TRBD2	TRBV2	few	TRBJ2-3	TGTGCCAGCAGTGCAGCGGGAGCAGGGAACAGAGGTACGCAGTATTTT	CASSAAGAGNRGTQYF
NA	TRBV27	NA	TRBJ2-7	TGTGCCAGCAGTTTATCGAGCGGGTCCCACGAGCAGTACTTC	CASSLSSGSHEQYF
NA	TRBV29-1	few	TRBJ2-5	TGCAGCGTTGAAGCTCCGGGTGTGGGGGGCCCGGACTTC	CSVEAPGVGGPDF
TRBD2	TRBV29-1	NA	TRBJ2-7	TGCAGCGTTTTAGCGGGAGGGGGGGAGCAGTACTTC	CSVLAGGGEQYF
NA	TRBV9	few	TRBJ2-5	TGTGCCAGCAGCGTAGTAGGGGGGAGTCAGGAGACCCAGTACTTC	CASSVVGGSQETQYF
TRBD1	TRBV27	NA	TRBJ2-7	TGTGCCAGCAGTTGGGACAGCCGGTACGAGCAGTACTTC	CASSWDSRYEQYF
TRBD1	TRBV11-2	NA	TRBJ2-1	TGTGCCAGCAGCTTAGGCCCAGGGGGATACTACAATGAGCAGTTCTTC	CASSLGPGGYYNEQFF
NA	TRBV6-1	NA	TRBJ1-5	TGTGCCAGCAGTGAAACCGGGAGTCCGGGGCAGCCCCAGCATTTT	CASSETGSPGQPQHF
NA	TRBV28	NA	TRBJ2-5	TGTGCCAGCAGTCCAGGGTTTTCGGAGACCCAGTACTTC	CASSPGFSETQYF
TRBD2	TRBV30	NA	TRBJ2-3	TGTGCCTGGAGTGCCCTAGCGGACGGAATAGATACGCAGTATTTT	CAWSALADGIDTQYF
TRBD1	TRBV7-9	NA	TRBJ1-2	TGTGCCAGCAGCTTAACAGGGGGCGCCTATGGCTACACCTTC	CASSLTGGAYGYTF
TRBD2	TRBV15	NA	TRBJ2-3	TGTGCCACCAGCAGCGGGCGGGAGTGGGGTAGCACAGATACGCAGTATTTT	CATSSGREWGSTDTQYF
NA	TRBV10-2	NA	TRBJ1-5	TGCGCCAGCAGTGCCCAATTAGACCCACGGACCCTCGTTAGCAATCAGCCCCAGCATTTT	CASSAQLDPRTLVSNQPQHF
NA	TRBV19	few	TRBJ2-7	TGTGCCACTCGACCTTCTAACTACGAGCAGTACTTC	CATRPSNYEQYF
NA	TRBV18	NA	TRBJ2-5	TGTGCCAGCTCACCGGCAGCGGGAGAGACCCAGTACTTC	CASSPAAGETQYF
TRBD2	TRBV6-1	NA	TRBJ2-1	TGTGCCAGCAGTGCAGCGGGAGGATCCTACAATGAGCAGTTCTTC	CASSAAGGSYNEQFF
TRBD1	TRBV29-1	NA	TRBJ2-7	TGCAGCGTTCCGGGACAGGGCTCGATAGAGCAGTACTTC	CSVPGQGSIEQYF
TRBD1	TRBV29-1	NA	TRBJ1-2	TGCAGCGTCCCGCCCGGGACAGGGCCAAGTGGCTACACCTTC	CSVPPGTGPSGYTF
TRBD1	TRBV29-1	NA	TRBJ2-7	TGCAGCGTTGAATCAGGACAGGGGATCGACGAGCAGTACTTC	CSVESGQGIDEQYF
NA	TRBV7-6	few	TRBJ1-1	TGTGCCAGCAGCTTAGCGGGGCCAGGGTTGTCTGAAGCTTTCTTT	CASSLAGPGLSEAFF
NA	TRBV27	NA	TRBJ2-5	TGTGCCACCATCACTAAAGAGACCCAGTACTTC	CATITKETQYF
NA	TRBV4-1	NA	TRBJ1-2	TGCGCCAGCAGCCAAGACCGGACAGCTAACTATGGCTACACCTTC	CASSQDRTANYGYTF
TRBD2	TRBV30	NA	TRBJ2-7	TGTGCCTGGACCCAGACTCAGGCGGGAGGCGAGCAGTACTTC	CAWTQTQAGGEQYF
TRBD2	TRBV29-1	NA	TRBJ2-1	TGCAGCGTTCTAACTAGCGGGAGTCCGTACAATGAGCAGTTCTTC	CSVLTSGSPYNEQFF
NA	TRBV7-2	NA	TRBJ2-5	TGTGCCAGCAGCTTAGCGGGGACACTGGAGACCCAGTACTTC	CASSLAGTLETQYF